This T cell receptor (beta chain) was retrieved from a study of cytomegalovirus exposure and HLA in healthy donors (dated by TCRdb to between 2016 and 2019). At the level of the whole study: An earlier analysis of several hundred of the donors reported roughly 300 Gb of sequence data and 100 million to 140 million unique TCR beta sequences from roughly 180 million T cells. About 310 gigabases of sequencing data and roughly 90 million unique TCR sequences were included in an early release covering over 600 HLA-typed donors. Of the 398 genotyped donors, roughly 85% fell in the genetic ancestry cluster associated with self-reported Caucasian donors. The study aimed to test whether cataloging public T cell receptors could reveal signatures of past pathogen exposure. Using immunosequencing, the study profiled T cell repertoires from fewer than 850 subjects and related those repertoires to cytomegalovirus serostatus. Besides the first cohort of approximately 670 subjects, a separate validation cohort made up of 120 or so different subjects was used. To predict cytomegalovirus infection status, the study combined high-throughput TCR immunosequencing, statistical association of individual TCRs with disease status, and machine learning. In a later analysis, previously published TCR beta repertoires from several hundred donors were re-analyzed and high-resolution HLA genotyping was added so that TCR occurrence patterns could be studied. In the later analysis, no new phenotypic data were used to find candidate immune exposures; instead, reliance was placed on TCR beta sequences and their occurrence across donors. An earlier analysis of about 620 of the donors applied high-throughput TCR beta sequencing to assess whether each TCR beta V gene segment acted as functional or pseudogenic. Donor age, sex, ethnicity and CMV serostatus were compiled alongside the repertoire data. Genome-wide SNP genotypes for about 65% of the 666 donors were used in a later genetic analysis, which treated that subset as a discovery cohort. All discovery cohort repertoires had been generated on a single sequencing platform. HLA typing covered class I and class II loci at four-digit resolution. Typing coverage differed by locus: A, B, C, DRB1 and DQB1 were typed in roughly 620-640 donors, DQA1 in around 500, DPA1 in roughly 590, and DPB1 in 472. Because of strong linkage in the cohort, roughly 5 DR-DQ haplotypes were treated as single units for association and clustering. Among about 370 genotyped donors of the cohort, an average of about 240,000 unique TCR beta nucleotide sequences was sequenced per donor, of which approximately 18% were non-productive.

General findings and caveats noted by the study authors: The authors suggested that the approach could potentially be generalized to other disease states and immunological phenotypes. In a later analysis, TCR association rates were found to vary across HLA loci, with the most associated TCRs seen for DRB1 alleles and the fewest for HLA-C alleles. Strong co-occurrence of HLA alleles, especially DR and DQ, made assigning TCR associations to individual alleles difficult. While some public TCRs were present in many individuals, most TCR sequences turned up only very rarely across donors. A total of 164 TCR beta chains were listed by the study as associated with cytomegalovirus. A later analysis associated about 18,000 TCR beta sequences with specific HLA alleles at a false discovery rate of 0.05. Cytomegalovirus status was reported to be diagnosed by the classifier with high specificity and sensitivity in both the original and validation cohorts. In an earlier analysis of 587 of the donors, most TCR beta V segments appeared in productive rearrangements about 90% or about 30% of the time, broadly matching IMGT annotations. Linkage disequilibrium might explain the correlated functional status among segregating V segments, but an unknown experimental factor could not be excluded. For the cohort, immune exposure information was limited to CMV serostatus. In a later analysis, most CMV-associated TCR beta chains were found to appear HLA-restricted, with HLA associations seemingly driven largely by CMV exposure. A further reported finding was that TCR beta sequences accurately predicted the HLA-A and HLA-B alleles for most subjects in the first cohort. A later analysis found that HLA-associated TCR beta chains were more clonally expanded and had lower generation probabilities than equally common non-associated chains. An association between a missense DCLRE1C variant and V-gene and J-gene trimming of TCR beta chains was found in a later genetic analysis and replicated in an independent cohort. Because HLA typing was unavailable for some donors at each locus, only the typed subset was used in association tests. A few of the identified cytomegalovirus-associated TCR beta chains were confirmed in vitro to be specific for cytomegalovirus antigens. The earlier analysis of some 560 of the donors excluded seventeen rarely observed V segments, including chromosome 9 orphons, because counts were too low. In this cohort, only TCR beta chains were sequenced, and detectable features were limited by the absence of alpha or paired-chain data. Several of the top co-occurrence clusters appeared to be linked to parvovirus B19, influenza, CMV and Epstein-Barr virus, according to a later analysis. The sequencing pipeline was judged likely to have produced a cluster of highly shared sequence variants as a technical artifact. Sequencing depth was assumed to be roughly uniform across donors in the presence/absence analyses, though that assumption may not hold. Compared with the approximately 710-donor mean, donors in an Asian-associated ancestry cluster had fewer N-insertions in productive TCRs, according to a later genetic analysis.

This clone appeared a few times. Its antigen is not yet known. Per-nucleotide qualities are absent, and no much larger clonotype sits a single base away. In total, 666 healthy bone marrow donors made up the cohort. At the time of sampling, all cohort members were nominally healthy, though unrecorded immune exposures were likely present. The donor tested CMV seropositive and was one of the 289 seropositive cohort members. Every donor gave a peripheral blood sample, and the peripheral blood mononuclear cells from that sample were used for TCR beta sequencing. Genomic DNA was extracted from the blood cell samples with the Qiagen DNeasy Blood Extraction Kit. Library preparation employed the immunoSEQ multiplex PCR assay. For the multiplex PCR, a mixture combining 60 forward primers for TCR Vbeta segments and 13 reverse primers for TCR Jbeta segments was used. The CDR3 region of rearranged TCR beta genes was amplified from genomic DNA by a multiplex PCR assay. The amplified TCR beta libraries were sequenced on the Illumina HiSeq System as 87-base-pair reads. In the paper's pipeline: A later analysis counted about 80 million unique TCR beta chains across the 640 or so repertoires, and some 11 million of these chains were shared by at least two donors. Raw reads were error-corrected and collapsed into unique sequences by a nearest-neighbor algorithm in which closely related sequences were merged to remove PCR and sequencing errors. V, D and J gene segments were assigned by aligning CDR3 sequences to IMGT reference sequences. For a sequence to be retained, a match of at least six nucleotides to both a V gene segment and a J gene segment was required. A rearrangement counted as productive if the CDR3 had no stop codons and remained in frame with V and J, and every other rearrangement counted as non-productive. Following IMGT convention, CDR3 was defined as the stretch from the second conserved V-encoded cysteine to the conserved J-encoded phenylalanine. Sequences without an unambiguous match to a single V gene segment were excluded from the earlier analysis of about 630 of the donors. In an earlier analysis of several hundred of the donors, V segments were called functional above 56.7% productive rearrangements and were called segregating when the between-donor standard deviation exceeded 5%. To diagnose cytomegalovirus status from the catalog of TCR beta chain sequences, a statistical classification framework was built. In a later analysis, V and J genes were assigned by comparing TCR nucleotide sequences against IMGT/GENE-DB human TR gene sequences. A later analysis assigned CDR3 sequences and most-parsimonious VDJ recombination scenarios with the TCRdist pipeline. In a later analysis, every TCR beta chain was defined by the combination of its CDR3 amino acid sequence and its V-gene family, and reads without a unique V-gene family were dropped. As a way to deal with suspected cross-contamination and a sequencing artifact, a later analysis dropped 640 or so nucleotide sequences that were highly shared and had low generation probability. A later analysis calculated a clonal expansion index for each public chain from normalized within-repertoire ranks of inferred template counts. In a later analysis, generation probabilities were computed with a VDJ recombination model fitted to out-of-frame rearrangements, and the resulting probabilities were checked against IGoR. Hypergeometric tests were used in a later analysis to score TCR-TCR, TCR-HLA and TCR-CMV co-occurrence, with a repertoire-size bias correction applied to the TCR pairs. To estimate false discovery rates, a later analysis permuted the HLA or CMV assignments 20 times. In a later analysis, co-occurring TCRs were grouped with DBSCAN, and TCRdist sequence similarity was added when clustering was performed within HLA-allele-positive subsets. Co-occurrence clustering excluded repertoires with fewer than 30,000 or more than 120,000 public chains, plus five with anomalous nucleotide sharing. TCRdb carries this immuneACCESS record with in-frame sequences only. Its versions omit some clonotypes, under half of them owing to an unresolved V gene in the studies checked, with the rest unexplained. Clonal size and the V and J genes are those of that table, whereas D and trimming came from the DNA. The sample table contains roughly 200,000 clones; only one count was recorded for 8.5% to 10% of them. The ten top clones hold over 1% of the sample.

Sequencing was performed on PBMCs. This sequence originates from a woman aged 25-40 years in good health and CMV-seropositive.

The CDR3 here reads CASTNGQTLNEKLFF. The nucleotide sequence is TGTGCCAGTACGAACGGACAGACACTTAATGAAAAACTGTTTTTT. Recombination connected TRBV19 to TRBJ1-4; the best D guess is TRBD1, with 6 bases matching. The germline V gene (reference sequence) supplies CDR1 LNHDA and CDR2 SQIVND. Trimming takes 7 bases from V and 4 bases from J, and the germline ends sit 16 bases apart. The CDR3 runs 15 amino acids, cysteine and phenylalanine included. Only the CDR3 DNA is retained, 45 bases long and in frame from the first base.